A single T cell receptor beta chain is shown here with its context. Its target is not known. V gave up 2 bases and J gave up 0 bases, with 11 bases separating them. The germline CDR1 and CDR2 sequences are GTSNPN and SVGIG (reference sequence). This CDR3 comprises 14 residues. The repertoire was sequenced with immunoSEQ multiplex PCR; TCRdb's copy has only in-frame clones and lacks some. The data hold 200,000 to 250,000 clones, with about 93% observed a single time. The data were obtained in a study of T cell responses to AZD1222 COVID-19 vaccine. Regarding the study as a whole: CD4 TCRs associated with vaccination spanned spike, dominating at 160-218 and 743-854. Donors were largely white British and mainly female; clonal diversity was possibly underestimated.

Sample: peripheral blood, taken on day 0 of MenACWY control vaccination. The sequence was obtained from an adult in good health. The chain couples TRBV30 to TRBJ2-7; TRBD1 might be the D (5 bases). The CDR3: CAWSPGFSSYEQYF. DNA for the CDR3: TGTGCCTGGAGTCCAGGGTTCTCCTCCTACGAGCAGTACTTC.